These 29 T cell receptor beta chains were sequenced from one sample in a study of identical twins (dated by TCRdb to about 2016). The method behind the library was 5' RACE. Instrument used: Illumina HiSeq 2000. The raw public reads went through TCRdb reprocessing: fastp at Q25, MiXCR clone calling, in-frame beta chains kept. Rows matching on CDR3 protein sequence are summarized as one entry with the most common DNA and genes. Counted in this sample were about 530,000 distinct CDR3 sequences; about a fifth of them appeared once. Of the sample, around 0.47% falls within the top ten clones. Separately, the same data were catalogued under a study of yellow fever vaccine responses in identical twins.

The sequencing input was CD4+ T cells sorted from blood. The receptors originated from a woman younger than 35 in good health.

CDR3 DNA sequence: TGCGCCAGCACCCAAGTGGGGTCAACTAATGAAAAACTGTTTTTT. As protein: CASTQVGSTNEKLFF. V is TRBV5-1 and J is TRBJ1-4; D gene ambiguous. The CDR3 consists of 15 residues. Trimming shortened V by 6 bases and J by 0 bases, and 12 bases separated the two germline ends. CDR1 and CDR2 (germline): SGHRS, YFSETQ.

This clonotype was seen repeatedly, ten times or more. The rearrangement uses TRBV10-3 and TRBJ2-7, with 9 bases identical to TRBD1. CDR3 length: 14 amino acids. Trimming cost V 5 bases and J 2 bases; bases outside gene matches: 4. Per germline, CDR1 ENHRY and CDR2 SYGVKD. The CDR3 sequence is CAISPGQGPYEQYF. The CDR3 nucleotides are TGTGCCATCAGTCCGGGACAGGGTCCCTACGAGCAGTACTTC.

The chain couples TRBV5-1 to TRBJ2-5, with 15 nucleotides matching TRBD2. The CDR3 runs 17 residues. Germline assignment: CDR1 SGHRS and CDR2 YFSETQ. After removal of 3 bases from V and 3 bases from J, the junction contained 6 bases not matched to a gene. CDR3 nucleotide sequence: TGCGCCAGCAGCTCGGGACTAGCGGGAGGAAGTAAAGAGACCCAGTACTTC. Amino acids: CASSSGLAGGSKETQYF.

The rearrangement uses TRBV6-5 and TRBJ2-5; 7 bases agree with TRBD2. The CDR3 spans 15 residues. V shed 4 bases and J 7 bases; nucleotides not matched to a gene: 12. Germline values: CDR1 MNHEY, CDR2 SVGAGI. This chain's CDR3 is CASSSSGTIGATQYF. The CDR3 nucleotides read TGTGCCAGCAGTTCCAGCGGGACCATCGGAGCGACCCAGTACTTC.

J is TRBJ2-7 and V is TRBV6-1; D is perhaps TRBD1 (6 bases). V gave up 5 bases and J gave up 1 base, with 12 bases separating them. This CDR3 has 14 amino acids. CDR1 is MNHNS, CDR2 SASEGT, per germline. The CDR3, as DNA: TGTGCCAGCAGTCCAGACAGGTTATCCTACGAGCAGTACGTC. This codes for CASSPDRLSYEQYV.

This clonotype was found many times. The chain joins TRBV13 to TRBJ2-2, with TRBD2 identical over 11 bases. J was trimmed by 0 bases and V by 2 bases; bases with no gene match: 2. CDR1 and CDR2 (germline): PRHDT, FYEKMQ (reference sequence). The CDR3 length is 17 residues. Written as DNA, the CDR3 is TGTGCCAGCAGCTTACTAGCGGGGGGTACGAACACCGGGGAGCTGTTTTTT. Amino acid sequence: CASSLLAGGTNTGELFF.

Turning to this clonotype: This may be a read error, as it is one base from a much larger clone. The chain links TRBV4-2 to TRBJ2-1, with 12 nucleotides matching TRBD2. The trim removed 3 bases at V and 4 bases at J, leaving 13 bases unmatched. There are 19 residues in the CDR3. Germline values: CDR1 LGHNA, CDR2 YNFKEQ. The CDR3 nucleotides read TGTGCCAGCAGCCATGATAACCTAGCGGGGGGGCCGGGTTACAATGAGCAGTTCTTC. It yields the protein CASSHDNLAGGPGYNEQFF.

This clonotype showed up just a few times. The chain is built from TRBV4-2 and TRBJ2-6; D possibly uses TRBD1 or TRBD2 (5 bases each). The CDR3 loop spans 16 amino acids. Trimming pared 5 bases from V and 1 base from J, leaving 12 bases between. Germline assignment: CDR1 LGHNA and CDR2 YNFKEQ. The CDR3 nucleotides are TGTGCCAGCAGCTATACCGGGGCGTCTGGGGCCAACGTCCTGACTTTC. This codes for CASSYTGASGANVLTF.

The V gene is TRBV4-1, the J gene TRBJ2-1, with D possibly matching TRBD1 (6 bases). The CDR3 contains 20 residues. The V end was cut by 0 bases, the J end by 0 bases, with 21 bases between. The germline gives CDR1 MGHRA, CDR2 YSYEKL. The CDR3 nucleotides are TGCGCCAGCAGCCAAGATGCCTACCCCTCTAGGGGGATCTCCTACAATGAGCAGTTCTTC. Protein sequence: CASSQDAYPSRGISYNEQFF.

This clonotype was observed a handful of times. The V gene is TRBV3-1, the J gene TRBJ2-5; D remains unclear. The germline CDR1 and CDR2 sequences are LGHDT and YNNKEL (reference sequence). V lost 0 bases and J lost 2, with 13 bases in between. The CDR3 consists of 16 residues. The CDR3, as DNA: TGTGCCAGCAGCCAAGAGCGGCGGAAATCACAAGAGACCCAGTACTTC. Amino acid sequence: CASSQERRKSQETQYF.

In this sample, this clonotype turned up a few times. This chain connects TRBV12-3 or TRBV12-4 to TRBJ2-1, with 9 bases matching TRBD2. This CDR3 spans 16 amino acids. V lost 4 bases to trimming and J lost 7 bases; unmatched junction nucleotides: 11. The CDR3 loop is CASSSPSGSGGNEQFF. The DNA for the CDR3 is TGTGCCAGCAGTTCCCCCTCCGGAAGCGGGGGGAATGAGCAGTTCTTC.

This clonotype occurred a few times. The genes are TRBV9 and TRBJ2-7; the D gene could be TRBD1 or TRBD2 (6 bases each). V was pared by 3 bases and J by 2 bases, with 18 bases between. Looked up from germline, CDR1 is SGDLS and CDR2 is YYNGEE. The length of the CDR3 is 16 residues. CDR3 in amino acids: CASSDLGGGLAYEQYF. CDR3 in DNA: TGTGCCAGCAGCGACCTCGGAGGGGGGTTAGCCTACGAGCAGTACTTC.

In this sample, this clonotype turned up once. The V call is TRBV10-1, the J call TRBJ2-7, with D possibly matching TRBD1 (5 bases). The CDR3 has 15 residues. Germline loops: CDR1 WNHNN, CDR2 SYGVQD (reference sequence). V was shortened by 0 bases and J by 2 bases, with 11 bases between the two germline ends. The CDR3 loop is CASSESTAATYEQYF. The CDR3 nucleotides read TGCGCCAGCAGTGAGTCGACAGCCGCTACCTACGAGCAGTACTTC.

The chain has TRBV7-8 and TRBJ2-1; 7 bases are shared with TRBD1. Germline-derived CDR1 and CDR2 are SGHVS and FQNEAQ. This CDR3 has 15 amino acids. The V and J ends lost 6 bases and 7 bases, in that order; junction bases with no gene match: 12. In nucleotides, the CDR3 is TGTGCCAGCAGTCTCAATCCGGGACAGCATAATGAGCAGTTCTTC. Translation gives CASSLNPGQHNEQFF.

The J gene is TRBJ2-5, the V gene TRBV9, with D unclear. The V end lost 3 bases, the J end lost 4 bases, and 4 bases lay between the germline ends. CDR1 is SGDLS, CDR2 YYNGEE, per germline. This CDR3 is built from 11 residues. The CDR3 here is CASSDAETQYF. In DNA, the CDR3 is TGTGCCAGCAGCGACGCAGAGACCCAGTACTTC.

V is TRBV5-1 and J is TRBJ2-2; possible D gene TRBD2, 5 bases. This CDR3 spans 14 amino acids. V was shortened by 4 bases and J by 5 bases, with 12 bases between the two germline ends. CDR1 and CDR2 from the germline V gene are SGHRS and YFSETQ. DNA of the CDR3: TGCGCCAGCAGCCGGGTACTAGGAACCGGGGAGCTGTTTTTT. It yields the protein CASSRVLGTGELFF.

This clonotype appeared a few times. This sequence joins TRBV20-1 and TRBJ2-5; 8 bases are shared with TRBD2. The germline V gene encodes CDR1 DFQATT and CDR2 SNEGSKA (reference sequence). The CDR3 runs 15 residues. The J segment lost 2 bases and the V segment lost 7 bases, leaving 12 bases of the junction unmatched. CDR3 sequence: CSGMPPGLVQETQYF. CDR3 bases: TGCAGTGGTATGCCACCGGGACTAGTGCAAGAGACCCAGTACTTC.

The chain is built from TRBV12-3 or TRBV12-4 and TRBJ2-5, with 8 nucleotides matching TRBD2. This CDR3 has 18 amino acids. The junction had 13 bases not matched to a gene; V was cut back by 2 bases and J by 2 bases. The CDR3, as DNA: TGTGCCAGCAGTTTAAGACGGGGATTCGGGAGGGGACAAGAGACCCAGTACTTC. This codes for CASSLRRGFGRGQETQYF.

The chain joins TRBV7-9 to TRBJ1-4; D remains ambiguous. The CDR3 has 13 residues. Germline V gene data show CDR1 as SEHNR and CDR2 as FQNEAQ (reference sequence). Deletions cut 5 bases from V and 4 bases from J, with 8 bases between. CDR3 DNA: TGTGCCAGCAGCCCCTTTGGTAATGAAAAACTGTTTTTT. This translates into CASSPFGNEKLFF.

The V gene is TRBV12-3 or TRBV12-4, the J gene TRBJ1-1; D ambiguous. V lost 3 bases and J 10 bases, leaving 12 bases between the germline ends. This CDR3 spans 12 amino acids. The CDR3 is CASSFERGGAFF. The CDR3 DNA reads TGTGCCAGCAGTTTTGAGCGCGGAGGAGCTTTCTTT.

CDR3 in DNA: TGTGCTAGTGGTTTGTGGAACAATGAGCAGTTCTTC. As protein: CASGLWNNEQFF. This sequence joins TRBV12-5 and TRBJ2-1, with D uncertain. The V end lost 2 bases, the J end lost 5 bases, and 4 bases lay between the germline ends. The germline gives CDR1 LGHNT, CDR2 FRNRAP. There are 12 residues in the CDR3.

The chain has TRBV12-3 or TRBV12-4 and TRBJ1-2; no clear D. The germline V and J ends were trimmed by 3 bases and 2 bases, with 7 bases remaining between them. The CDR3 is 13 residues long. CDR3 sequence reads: CASSFDGNYGYTF. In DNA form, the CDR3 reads TGTGCCAGCAGTTTTGACGGCAACTATGGCTACACCTTC.

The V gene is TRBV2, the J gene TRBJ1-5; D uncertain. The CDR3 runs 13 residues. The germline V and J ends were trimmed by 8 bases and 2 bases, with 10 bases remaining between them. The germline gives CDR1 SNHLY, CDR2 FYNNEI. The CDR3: CASAEAGNQPQHF. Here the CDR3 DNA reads TGTGCCAGCGCAGAAGCCGGCAATCAGCCCCAGCATTTT.

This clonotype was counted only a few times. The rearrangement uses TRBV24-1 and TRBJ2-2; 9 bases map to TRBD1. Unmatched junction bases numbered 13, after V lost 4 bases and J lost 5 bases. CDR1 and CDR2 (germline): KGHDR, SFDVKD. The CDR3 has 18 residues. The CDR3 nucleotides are TGTGCCACCAGTGACGTATACAAACAGGGGGCGCGAACCGGGGAGCTGTTTTTT. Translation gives CATSDVYKQGARTGELFF.

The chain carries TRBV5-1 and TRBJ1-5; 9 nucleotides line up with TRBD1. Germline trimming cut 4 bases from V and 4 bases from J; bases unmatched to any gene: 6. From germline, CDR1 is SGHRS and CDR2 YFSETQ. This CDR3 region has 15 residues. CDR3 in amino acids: CASSAGTGLNQPQHF. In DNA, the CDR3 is TGCGCCAGCAGCGCGGGGACAGGGCTTAATCAGCCCCAGCATTTT.

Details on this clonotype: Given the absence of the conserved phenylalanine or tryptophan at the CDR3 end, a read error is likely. Here the CDR3 reads CASSKIGSPLHV. CDR3 nucleotide sequence: TGTGCCAGCAGCAAAATCGGATCACCCCTCCACGTT. The chain is built from TRBV27 and TRBJ1-6; D unclear. The CDR3 runs to 12 residues. The V end was cut by 6 bases, the J end by 10 bases, with 10 bases between. CDR1 MNHEY and CDR2 SMNVEV come from the germline V gene (reference sequence).

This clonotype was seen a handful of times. The CDR3 region has the DNA TGCAGCGTAAGTAGCGGGAGTCTGTACAATGAGCAGTTCTTC. Protein sequence: CSVSSGSLYNEQFF. The chain has TRBV29-1 and TRBJ2-1; 9 positions agree with TRBD2. The CDR3 covers 14 residues. CDR1 and CDR2 (germline): SQVTM, ANQGSEA. With 6 bases clipped from V and 4 bases from J, the junction kept 7 bases outside the gene matches.

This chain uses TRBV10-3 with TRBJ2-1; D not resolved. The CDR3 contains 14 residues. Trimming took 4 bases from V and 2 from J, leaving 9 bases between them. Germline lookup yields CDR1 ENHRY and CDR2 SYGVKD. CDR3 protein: CAISAPSPYNEQFF. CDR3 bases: TGTGCCATCAGTGCCCCCAGCCCCTACAATGAGCAGTTCTTC.

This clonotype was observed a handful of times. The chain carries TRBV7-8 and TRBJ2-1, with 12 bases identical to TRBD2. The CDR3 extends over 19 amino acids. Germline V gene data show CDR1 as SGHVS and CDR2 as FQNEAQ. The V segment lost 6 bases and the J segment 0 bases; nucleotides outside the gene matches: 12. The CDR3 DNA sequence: TGTGCCAGCAGTTCTCCTGGGACTAGCGGGCTCAGCTCCTACAATGAGCAGTTCTTC. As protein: CASSSPGTSGLSSYNEQFF.